A single sample gave rise to the 23 T cell receptor beta chains below, sequenced in a study of CD8 T cells in ankylosing spondylitis. TCRdb itself ran the 5' RACE reads through MiXCR, one entry per CDR3 protein. Here the sample spans a few hundred thousand distinct CDR3 sequences, 20% to 25% being singletons. Sequenced input: blood, either unsorted or a sorted T cell fraction (not recorded which). The receptors come from a female donor with ankylosing spondylitis or in good health (not recorded which).

The V and J genes are TRBV18 and TRBJ2-1, with 9 nucleotides matching TRBD1. In germline, CDR1 is KGHSH, CDR2 LQKENI. V trimming: 6 bases; J trimming: 7 bases; junction bases outside the gene matches: 4. CDR3 length: 13 amino acids. The CDR3 loop reads CASSPTGGNEQFF. The CDR3 coding sequence is TGTGCCAGCTCCCCGACAGGGGGGAATGAGCAGTTCTTC.

J is TRBJ1-1 and V is TRBV12-3 or TRBV12-4; 7 bases agree with TRBD1. The CDR3 length is 13 residues. Losses at the gene ends were 8 bases for V and 4 bases for J; bases not matched to a gene: 7. CDR3 region: CASQDRLITEAFF. The CDR3 nucleotides are TGTGCCAGCCAGGACAGGCTGATCACTGAAGCTTTCTTT.

CDR3 DNA sequence: TGTGCCAGCAGTCCGAGCGGGAGGGCCCGAGATACGCAGTATTTT. Amino acids: CASSPSGRARDTQYF. The chain couples TRBV12-3 or TRBV12-4 to TRBJ2-3; 10 positions agree with TRBD2. The V gene end was trimmed by 5 bases and the J gene end by 5 bases; junction bases not matched to a gene: 7. This CDR3 spans 15 amino acids.

The V and J genes are TRBV29-1 and TRBJ2-7; 9 nucleotides agree with TRBD1. Germline assignment: CDR1 SQVTM and CDR2 ANQGSEA. With 6 bases clipped from V and 3 bases from J, the junction kept 6 bases outside the gene matches. The length of the CDR3 is 13 residues. The CDR3 coding sequence is TGCAGCGTACCAGTGGGACAGGGCTACGAGCAGTACTTC. It yields the protein CSVPVGQGYEQYF.

V is TRBV10-3 and J is TRBJ1-1; no definite D call. CDR1 and CDR2 from the germline V gene are ENHRY and SYGVKD. The CDR3 is 13 residues long. The V gene lost 6 bases and the J gene lost 0 bases, with 8 bases spanning the gap. CDR3: CAIRAAVNTEAFF. As DNA, the CDR3 is TGTGCCATCAGGGCGGCGGTGAACACTGAAGCTTTCTTT.

This sequence joins TRBV20-1 and TRBJ2-6, with D uncertain. Germline CDR1 DFQATT, CDR2 SNEGSKA (reference sequence). V shed 0 bases and J shed 11 bases, with 23 bases lying between them. This CDR3 has 17 residues. CDR3 loop: CSARDVGGPTGKHVLTF. The DNA of the CDR3 is TGCAGTGCTAGAGATGTTGGTGGTCCGACTGGAAAACACGTCCTGACTTTC.

This clonotype was counted a few times. The chain has TRBV29-1 and TRBJ2-1, with 8 bases identical to TRBD2. The CDR3 has 14 residues. The germline V gene has CDR1 SQVTM and CDR2 ANQGSEA. J was trimmed by 8 bases and V by 7 bases; bases with no gene match: 13. This CDR3 is CSAGGPLEADEQFF. The CDR3 DNA follows: TGCAGCGCGGGAGGGCCATTGGAGGCGGATGAGCAGTTCTTC.

The V and J genes are TRBV7-6 and TRBJ2-5, with a possible D match to TRBD1 (5 bases). Trimming removed 3 bases at V and 1 base at J, with 12 bases between. The V gene's germline CDR1 is SGHVS and CDR2 FNYEAQ. CDR3 length: 15 residues. Here the CDR3 reads CASSFSRDPQETQYF. The CDR3 nucleotides are TGTGCCAGCAGCTTCTCCAGGGATCCCCAAGAGACCCAGTACTTC.

J is TRBJ1-2 and V is TRBV7-2; no reliable D call. Germline CDR1 reads SGHTA; CDR2 reads FQGNSA. Trimming cost V 5 bases and J 4 bases, with 14 bases left between them. CDR3 length: 14 residues. The CDR3 bases are TGTGCCAGCAGCGACCCAAGGCCTTCCTATGGCTACACCTTC. Protein product: CASSDPRPSYGYTF.

The sample holds one count of this clonotype. The chain uses TRBV6-2 or TRBV6-3 and TRBJ2-1; 13 positions match TRBD2. CDR1 and CDR2 (germline): MNHEY, SVGEGT. This CDR3 spans 14 amino acids. V shed 6 bases and J 14 bases; nucleotides not matched to a gene: 10. This CDR3 reads CASRRTSGSRDKFF. CDR3 DNA: TGTGCCAGCAGACGGACTAGCGGGAGCCGGGATAAGTTCTTC.

This chain joins TRBV6-1 and TRBJ2-1, with 8 bases that match TRBD2. This CDR3 has 15 residues. From germline, CDR1 is MNHNS and CDR2 SASEGT. Trimming removed 5 bases from V and 9 bases from J; junction bases left unmatched: 12. In DNA form, the CDR3 reads TGTGCCAGCAGTCTCCTCCGGGGGGGATCAAGTGAGCAGTTCTTC. Its protein is CASSLLRGGSSEQFF.

On this clonotype: Relative to the germline gene, one junction end is altered; a read error may explain this. This chain connects TRBV12-3 or TRBV12-4 to TRBJ2-4, with 9 bases lining up with TRBD1. CDR3 length equals 14 residues. CDR3 nucleotides: TGTGCCAGCAGCTTAACAGGGGGCAAAGACATTCAGTACTTC. Translating it yields CASSLTGGKDIQYF.

This clonotype was detected a few times. The CDR3 here is CASSPRPVSISYEQYF. The CDR3 region has the DNA TGTGCCAGCAGCCCTCGACCCGTGAGCATCTCCTACGAGCAGTACTTC. V is TRBV7-2 and J is TRBJ2-7; D gene uncertain. Trimming took 5 bases from V and 0 from J, leaving 17 bases between them. Germline lookup yields CDR1 SGHTA and CDR2 FQGNSA. The CDR3 has 16 residues. Combining the CDR3 with reference TRBV7-2 and TRBJ2-7 gives the whole variable domain GAGVSQSPSNKVTEKGKDVELRCDPISGHTALYWYRQSLGQGLEFLIYFQGNSAPDKSGLPSDRFSAERTGGSVSTLTIQRTQQEDSAVYLCASSPRPVSISYEQYFGPGTRLTVT.

V and J are TRBV15 and TRBJ2-3, with 8 bases fitting TRBD1. The ends lost 3 bases at V and 1 base at J; junction bases unmatched: 3. This CDR3 contains 15 residues. Germline CDR1 and CDR2: LNHNV and YYDKDF (reference sequence). CDR3 sequence (DNA): TGTGCCACCAGCAGGGCGACAGGGGGCACAGATACGCAGTATTTT. Encoded protein: CATSRATGGTDTQYF. The whole variable domain, filled in from reference TRBV15 and TRBJ2-3, reads DAMVIQNPRYQVTQFGKPVTLSCSQTLNHNVMYWYQQKSSQAPKLLFHYYDKDFNNEADTPDNFQSRRPNTSFCFLDIRSPGLGDTAMYLCATSRATGGTDTQYFGPGTRLTVL.

The rearrangement links TRBV12-3 or TRBV12-4 to TRBJ2-2, with D unresolved. This CDR3 has 15 amino acids. With 6 bases removed from V and 5 bases from J, the gap between germline ends came to 16 bases. CDR3 residues: CASSFRVRGTGELFF. The CDR3 DNA reads TGTGCCAGCAGCTTCAGAGTCCGAGGAACCGGGGAGCTGTTTTTT.

This clonotype was observed a handful of times. The chain links TRBV7-2 to TRBJ2-5, with D possibly TRBD2 on 7 matching bases. The CDR3 covers 15 residues. Trimming pared 5 bases from V and 4 bases from J, leaving 17 bases between. The germline V gene has CDR1 SGHTA and CDR2 FQGNSA. The CDR3 loop is CASSLRGGSRETQYF. CDR3 nucleotides: TGTGCCAGCAGCCTCAGGGGAGGGAGTCGAGAGACCCAGTACTTC.

The J gene is TRBJ2-1, the V gene TRBV13; D is ambiguous. V lost 4 bases and J 6 bases, leaving 10 bases between the germline ends. This CDR3 region has 13 residues. Germline V gene lookup returns CDR1 PRHDT and CDR2 FYEKMQ (reference sequence). Here the CDR3 reads CASSSQTFNEQFF. The CDR3 coding sequence is TGTGCCAGCAGCTCCCAGACTTTCAATGAGCAGTTCTTC.

The chain couples TRBV2 to TRBJ2-7, with D perhaps matching TRBD1 or TRBD2 (5 bases each). This CDR3 region has 14 residues. With 4 bases removed from V and 2 bases from J, the gap between germline ends came to 12 bases. Germline V gives CDR1 SNHLY, CDR2 FYNNEI. For the CDR3, the DNA is TGTGCCAGCAGTGTAGGGACGGGGCCCTACGAGCAGTACTTC. This sequence encodes CASSVGTGPYEQYF.

The V and J genes are TRBV4-3 and TRBJ2-5; D gene uncertain. Germline V gene sequence: CDR1 LGHNA, CDR2 YSLEER. The CDR3 is made up of 12 amino acids. V was cut by 0 bases and J by 9 bases, with 8 bases left in between. The CDR3 region is CASSQDRSAQYF. The CDR3, as DNA: TGCGCCAGCAGCCAAGATAGGTCGGCCCAGTACTTC.

The sample holds a few counts of this clonotype. The CDR3 nucleotides read TGTGCCAGCAGCTTAGTTAGGGGAGTAGGACAGCTGTTCTACGAGCAGTACTTC. It translates to CASSLVRGVGQLFYEQYF. The chain employs TRBV7-4 and TRBJ2-7; D is possibly TRBD1 (6 bases). The CDR3 sequence is 18 residues long. With 1 base removed from V and 3 bases from J, the gap between germline ends came to 22 bases. Germline lookup yields CDR1 SGHVT and CDR2 SQSDAQ.

This clonotype was counted a few times. This rearrangement joins TRBV10-3 to TRBJ1-4, with no clear D. V was trimmed by 4 bases and J by 5 bases, leaving 5 bases between them. This CDR3 has 12 residues. The germline V gene encodes CDR1 ENHRY and CDR2 SYGVKD. CDR3 sequence: CAISGNNEKLFF. CDR3 in DNA: TGTGCCATCAGTGGCAACAATGAAAAACTGTTTTTT.

The chain combines TRBV20-1 with TRBJ2-7; no definite D call. V lost 6 bases and J lost 0, with 6 bases in between. Looked up from germline, CDR1 is DFQATT and CDR2 is SNEGSKA (reference sequence). This CDR3 has 11 amino acids. The CDR3 is CSASTSYEQYF. For the CDR3, the DNA is TGCAGTGCCTCCACCTCCTACGAGCAGTACTTC.

This clonotype was counted only a few times. The chain links TRBV19 to TRBJ2-7, with TRBD2 identical over 15 bases. From germline, CDR1 is LNHDA and CDR2 SQIVND (reference sequence). V dropped 6 bases and J dropped 3; count of bases not matched to a gene: 3. The CDR3 is 15 amino acids. CDR3 in amino acids: CASRGTSGRLYEQYF. DNA of the CDR3: TGTGCCAGTAGGGGGACTAGCGGGAGGCTCTACGAGCAGTACTTC.